This TCR beta chain was captured in a study of identical twins. J was trimmed by 2 bases and V by 6 bases; bases with no gene match: 8. CDR1 is DFQATT, CDR2 SNEGSKA, per germline (reference sequence). The CDR3 loop spans 14 amino acids. A universal primer site was added by template switching, and unique molecular identifiers were carried by the cDNA. TCRdb fed the 5' RACE reads into MiXCR, producing one record per CDR3 protein. The table records hundreds of thousands of distinct CDR3 sequences, about 20% of them present only once. This clonotype appeared many times. These data were likewise used in another study, on T cells expressing NK-cell markers.

V and J are TRBV20-1 and TRBJ2-7, with TRBD2 matching 9 bases. This clonotype was obtained from a woman in her late teens or twenties in good health. The material sequenced was PBMCs. As DNA, the CDR3 is TGCAGTGCCCAAAGGCTAGCGGGAACCTACGAGCAGTACTTC. Translating it yields CSAQRLAGTYEQYF.